This T cell receptor beta chain was sequenced for a study of T-cell reconstitution after alpha-beta-depleted transplantation in children. For TCRbeta, the library was prepared with unique molecular identifiers. TCRdb used MiXCR to reprocess the PCR reads, holding one entry per CDR3 protein. The sample contains some 490,000 distinct CDR3 sequences, approximately 12% of which appear only once. Trimming took off 9 bases at V and 4 bases at J, with 14 bases between the two ends. Per the germline V gene, CDR1 is KGHSH and CDR2 is LQKENI. The length of the CDR3 is 13 residues. The chain is built from TRBV18 and TRBJ2-3; TRBD1 might be the D (6 bases). The sequence came from a human donor who donated a stem cell graft to a child with combined immunodeficiency. The specimen comprised PBMCs from the stem cell graft donor, sampled from the stem cell graft. The DNA of the CDR3 is TGTGCCAGGGACGGACAGTTCCCAGATACGCAGTATTTT. It yields the protein CARDGQFPDTQYF. Filled out from reference TRBV18 and TRBJ2-3, the complete variable domain reads NAGVMQNPRHLVRRRGQEARLRCSPMKGHSHVYWYRQLPEEGLKFMVYLQKENIIDESGMPKERFSAEFPKEGPSILRIQQVVRGDSAAYFCARDGQFPDTQYFGPGTRLTVL.